The sequence of this T cell receptor beta chain was determined in a study of T cells in Graves' hyperthyroidism and ophthalmopathy (dated by TCRdb to the late 2010s). Notes on the research overall: Peripheral blood was sampled at the time of initial diagnosis, prior to any treatment. The roughly 100 discovery patients were randomly divided into training and test sets at a 7:3 ratio. Following sampling, methimazole starting at 30 mg daily was given to hyperthyroidism patients, and high-dose intravenous methylprednisolone was given to ophthalmopathy patients. To identify TCR V-J signatures that set the groups apart, the researchers used a discovery cohort of about a hundred patients, made up of roughly 45 with Graves' ophthalmopathy and approximately 57 with stable Graves' hyperthyroidism. In more than 5 Graves' hyperthyroidism patients, the study also compared T-cell repertoires from thyroid tissue with T-cell repertoires from blood. An independent validation cohort of around 19 hyperthyroidism patients and about 16 patients who later progressed to ophthalmopathy tested prospective prediction of ophthalmopathy. TCR Vbeta CDR3 sequencing of approximately 140 peripheral blood samples (roughly 43 ophthalmopathy, roughly 74 hyperthyroidism and around 17 progressor patients) is reported in the paper.

Amplification of TCR beta CDR3 regions was carried out from RNA transcripts. A first-round RT-PCR of the TCR CDR3 used the HTBI primer set with the Qiagen OneStep RT-PCR kit. Libraries were constructed in a second round of multiplex PCR, after which size selection and purification were carried out. Libraries were sequenced paired-end with 100 bp reads on an Illumina HiSeq2000. On the authors' methods: SOAPnuke was used to process the raw data, with reads discarded if the reads contained adapters or uncalled bases, had a mean Phred below 15, or lacked an exact constant-primer or identifier match. COPE v1.2.5 was used to merge high-quality paired reads, and clonotypes were defined as unique nucleotide sequences. Clonotypes were aligned to IMGT TRBV, TRBD and TRBJ reference segments using MiTCR v1.1. The analysis was restricted to V-J combinations with a frequency above 0.0001, which together covered about 99% of the repertoires. The TCS score was defined as the ratio of F50 (clonal expansion) to E x V (chaos), calculated using BLOSUM62-based TCRdist between CDR3 peptides within each V-J. Welch's t-statistics and random forest reduced around 550 V-J features to 13, which were used in a naive Bayes classifier (R e1071). TCRdb itself trimmed the public reads at Q25 with fastp, ran MiXCR and retained productive beta chains. Here each entry gathers all rows of one CDR3 protein and keeps the most common genes and DNA. The V and J calls come from TCRdb's annotation, not from the publication. This sample holds roughly 630,000 distinct CDR3 sequences; 15% to 18% were observed only once. Of the sample, under 8% falls within the top ten clones.

This clonotype showed up many times. Its binding antigen is unknown. No quality values exist for individual bases; no much larger clone is one base distant. Overall study results and their limits: In validation, progression to ophthalmopathy was predicted by the model with 55% to 71% sensitivity and around 76% specificity, a median of about 6 months before onset. Sample size was not statistically predetermined, and blinding of investigators to group allocation was not performed. A 13 V-J signature model separated ophthalmopathy from stable hyperthyroidism, with over 85% sensitivity and 81% to 83% specificity in cross-validation and 80%/75% in testing. Most expanded thyroid clonotypes (frequency above 0.001) were also detected in blood, a finding suggesting that blood repertoires may reflect thyroid immune responses.

Stable Graves' hyperthyroidism was defined as no progression to ophthalmopathy during 18 months of follow-up. Hyperthyroidism patients were aged 18 to 65 years and newly diagnosed, with disease duration of less than 2 months. Patients with uncontrolled infections, other autoimmune diseases, pregnancy or lactation were excluded. Clinical symptoms, serum thyroxine and TRAb, thyroid ultrasound, and orbital computed tomography formed the basis for the diagnoses. PBMCs were isolated from 10 ml of fresh peripheral blood by Ficoll-Paque density gradient centrifugation. Total RNA was extracted with Trizol reagent, and quality was checked on an Agilent 2100 Bioanalyzer. This clonotype originated in a young woman with Graves' hyperthyroidism. Sequencing was carried out using blood.

In nucleotide form, the sequence is TGCAGTGCTAGTAACGGTTACGAGCAGTACTTC. Its translation reads: CSASNGYEQYF. The chain employs TRBV20-1 and TRBJ2-7, with no confident D gene call. The CDR3, cysteine through phenylalanine, is 11 amino acids long. Only CDR3 DNA remains: 33 bases, in frame from the first base. The germline V gene encodes CDR1 DFQATT and CDR2 SNEGSKA (reference sequence). The junction carries 7 bases between V and J, which are trimmed by 3 bases and 4 bases respectively.